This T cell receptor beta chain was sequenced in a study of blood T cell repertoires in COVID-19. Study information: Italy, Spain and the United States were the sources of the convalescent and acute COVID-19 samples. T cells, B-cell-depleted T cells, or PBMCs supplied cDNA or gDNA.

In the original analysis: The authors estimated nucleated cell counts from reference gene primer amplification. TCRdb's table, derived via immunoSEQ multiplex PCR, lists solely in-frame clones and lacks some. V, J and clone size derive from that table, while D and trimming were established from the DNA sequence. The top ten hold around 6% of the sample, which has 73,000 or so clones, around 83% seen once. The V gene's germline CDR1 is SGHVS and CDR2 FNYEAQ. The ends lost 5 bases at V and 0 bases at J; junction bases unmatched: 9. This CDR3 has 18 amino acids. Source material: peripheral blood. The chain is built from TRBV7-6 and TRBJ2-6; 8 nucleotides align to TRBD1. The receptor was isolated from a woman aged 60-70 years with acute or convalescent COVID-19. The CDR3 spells CASSTSTGAYSGANVLTF. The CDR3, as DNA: TGTGCCAGCAGCACATCGACAGGGGCTTACTCTGGGGCCAACGTCCTGACTTTC. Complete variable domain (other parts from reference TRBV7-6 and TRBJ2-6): GAGVSQSPRYKVTKRGQDVALRCDPISGHVSLYWYRQALGQGPEFLTYFNYEAQQDKSGLPNDRFSAERPEGSISTLTIQRTEQRDSAMYRCASSTSTGAYSGANVLTFGAGSRLTVL.